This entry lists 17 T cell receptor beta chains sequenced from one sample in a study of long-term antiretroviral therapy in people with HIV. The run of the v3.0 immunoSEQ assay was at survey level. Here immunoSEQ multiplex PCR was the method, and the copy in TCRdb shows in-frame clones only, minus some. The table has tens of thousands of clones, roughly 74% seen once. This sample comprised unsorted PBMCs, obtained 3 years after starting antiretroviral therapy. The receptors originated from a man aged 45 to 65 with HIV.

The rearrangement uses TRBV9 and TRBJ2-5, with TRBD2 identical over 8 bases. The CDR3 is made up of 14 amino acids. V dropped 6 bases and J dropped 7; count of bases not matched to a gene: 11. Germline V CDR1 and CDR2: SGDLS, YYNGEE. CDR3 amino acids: CASTKEGGGRTQYF. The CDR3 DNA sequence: TGTGCCAGCACCAAAGAGGGCGGGGGGAGGACCCAGTACTTC.

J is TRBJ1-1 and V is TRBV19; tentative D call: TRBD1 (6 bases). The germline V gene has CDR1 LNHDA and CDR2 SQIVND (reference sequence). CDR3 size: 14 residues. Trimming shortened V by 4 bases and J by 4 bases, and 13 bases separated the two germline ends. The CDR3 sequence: CASSTGRGGTEAFF. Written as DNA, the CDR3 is TGTGCCAGTAGTACCGGCAGGGGAGGCACTGAAGCTTTCTTT.

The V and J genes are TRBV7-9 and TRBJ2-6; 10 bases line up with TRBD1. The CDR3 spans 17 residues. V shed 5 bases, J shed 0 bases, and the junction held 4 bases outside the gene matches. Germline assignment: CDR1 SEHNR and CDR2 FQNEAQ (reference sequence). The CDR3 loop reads CASSATGGDSGANVLTF. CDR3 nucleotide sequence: TGTGCCAGCAGCGCGACAGGGGGCGACTCTGGGGCCAACGTCCTGACTTTC.

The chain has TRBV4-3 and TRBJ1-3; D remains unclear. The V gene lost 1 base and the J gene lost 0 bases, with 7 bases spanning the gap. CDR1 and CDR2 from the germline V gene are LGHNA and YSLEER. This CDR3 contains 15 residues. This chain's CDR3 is CASSQGRASGNTIYF. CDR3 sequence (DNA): TGCGCCAGCAGCCAAGGCCGGGCCTCTGGAAACACCATATATTTT.

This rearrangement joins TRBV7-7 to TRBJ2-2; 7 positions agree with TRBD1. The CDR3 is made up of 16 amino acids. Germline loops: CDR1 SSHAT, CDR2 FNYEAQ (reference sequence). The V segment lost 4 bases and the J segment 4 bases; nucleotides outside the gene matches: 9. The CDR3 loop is CASSSSGTAITGELFF. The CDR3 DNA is TGTGCCAGCAGCTCCTCCGGGACAGCCATCACCGGGGAGCTGTTTTTT.

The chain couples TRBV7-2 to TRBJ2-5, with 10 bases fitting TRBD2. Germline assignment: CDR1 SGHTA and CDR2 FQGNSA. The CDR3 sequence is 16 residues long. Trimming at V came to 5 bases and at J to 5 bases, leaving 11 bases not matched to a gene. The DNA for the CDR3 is TGTGCCAGCAGCACCCTTGCAGCGGGAGGGGGTGAGACCCAGTACTTC. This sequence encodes CASSTLAAGGGETQYF.

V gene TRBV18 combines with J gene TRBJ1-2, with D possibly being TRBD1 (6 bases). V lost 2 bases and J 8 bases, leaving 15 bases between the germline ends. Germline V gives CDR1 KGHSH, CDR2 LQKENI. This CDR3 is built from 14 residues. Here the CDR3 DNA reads TGTGCCAGCTCACCATCTAACAGGGCGCAAGGCTACACCTTC. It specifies CASSPSNRAQGYTF.

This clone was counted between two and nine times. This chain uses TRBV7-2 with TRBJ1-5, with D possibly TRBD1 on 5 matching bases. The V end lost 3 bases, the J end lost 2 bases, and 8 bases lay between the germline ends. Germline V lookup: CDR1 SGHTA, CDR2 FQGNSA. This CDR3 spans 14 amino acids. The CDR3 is CASSLRGGNQPQHF. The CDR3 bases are TGTGCCAGCAGCTTGAGGGGTGGCAATCAGCCCCAGCATTTT. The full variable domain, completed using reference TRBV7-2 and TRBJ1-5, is GAGVSQSPSNKVTEKGKDVELRCDPISGHTALYWYRQSLGQGLEFLIYFQGNSAPDKSGLPSDRFSAERTGGSVSTLTIQRTQQEDSAVYLCASSLRGGNQPQHFGDGTRLSIL.

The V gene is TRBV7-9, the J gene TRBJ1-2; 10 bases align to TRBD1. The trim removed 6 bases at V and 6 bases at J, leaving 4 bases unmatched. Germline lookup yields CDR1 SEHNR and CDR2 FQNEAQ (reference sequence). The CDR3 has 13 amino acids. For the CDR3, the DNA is TGTGCCAGCAGACCCGGGACAGGGGATGGCTACACCTTC. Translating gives CASRPGTGDGYTF.

The CDR3 nucleotides are TGCGCCAGCAGCGTATCGGACGGATACGAGCAGTACTTC. It encodes CASSVSDGYEQYF. The rearrangement uses TRBV5-1 and TRBJ2-7; D ambiguous. CDR1 SGHRS and CDR2 YFSETQ come from the germline V gene. CDR3 length: 13 amino acids. Trimming stripped 4 bases from V and 4 bases from J, with 12 bases between. The variable domain in full, with the rest retrieved from reference TRBV5-1 and TRBJ2-7, is KAGVTQTPRYLIKTRGQQVTLSCSPISGHRSVSWYQQTPGQGLQFLFEYFSETQRNKGNFPGRFSGRQFSNSRSEMNVSTLELGDSALYLCASSVSDGYEQYFGPGTRLTVT.

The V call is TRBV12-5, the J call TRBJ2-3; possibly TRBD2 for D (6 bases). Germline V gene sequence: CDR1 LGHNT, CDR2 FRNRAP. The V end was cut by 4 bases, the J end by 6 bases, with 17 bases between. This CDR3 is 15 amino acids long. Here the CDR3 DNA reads TGTGCTAGTGGTTCCGGAGGGGCCCTCATCGATACGCAGTATTTT. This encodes CASGSGGALIDTQYF.

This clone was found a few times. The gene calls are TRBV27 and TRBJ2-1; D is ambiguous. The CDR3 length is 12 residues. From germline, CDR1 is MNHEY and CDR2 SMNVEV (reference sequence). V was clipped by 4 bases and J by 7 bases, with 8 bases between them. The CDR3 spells CASSSRLNEQFF. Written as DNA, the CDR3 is TGTGCCAGCAGTTCCCGGTTGAATGAGCAGTTCTTC.

Written as DNA, the CDR3 is TGCGCCAGCAGCCAAGAACCGGACACTGAAGCTTTCTTT. Translation: CASSQEPDTEAFF. The chain has TRBV4-3 and TRBJ1-1; D gene unclear. Trimming shortened V by 0 bases and J by 3 bases, and 5 bases separated the two germline ends. This CDR3 region has 13 residues. Germline lookup yields CDR1 LGHNA and CDR2 YSLEER.

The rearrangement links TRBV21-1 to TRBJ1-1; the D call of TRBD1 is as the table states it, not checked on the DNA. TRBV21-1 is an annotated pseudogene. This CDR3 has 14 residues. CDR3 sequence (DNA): TGTGCCAGCAGCAAAGATGGAAGGGAAAGGGGAGCTTTCTTT. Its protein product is CASSKDGRERGAFF.

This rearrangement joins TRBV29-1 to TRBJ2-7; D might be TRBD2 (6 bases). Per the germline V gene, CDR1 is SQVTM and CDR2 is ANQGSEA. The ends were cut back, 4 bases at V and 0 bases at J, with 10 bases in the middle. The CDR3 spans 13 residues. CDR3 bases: TGCAGCGTTGTGGCGGGGAGCTCCTACGAGCAGTACTTC. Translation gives CSVVAGSSYEQYF.

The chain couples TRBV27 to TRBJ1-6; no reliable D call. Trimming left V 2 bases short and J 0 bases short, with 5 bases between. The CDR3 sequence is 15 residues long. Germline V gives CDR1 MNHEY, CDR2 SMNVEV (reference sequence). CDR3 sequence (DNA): TGTGCCAGCAGTTTACACAGCTCCTATAATTCACCCCTCCACTTT. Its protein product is CASSLHSSYNSPLHF.

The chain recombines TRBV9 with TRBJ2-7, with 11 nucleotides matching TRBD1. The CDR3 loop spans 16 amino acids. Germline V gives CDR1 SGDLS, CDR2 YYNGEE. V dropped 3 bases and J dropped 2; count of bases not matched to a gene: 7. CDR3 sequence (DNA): TGTGCCAGCAGCGACTGGGGACAGGGGGACCCCTACGAGCAGTACTTC. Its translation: CASSDWGQGDPYEQYF.